This T cell receptor (beta chain) came from a study of early T cells in non-severe SARS-CoV-2 infection. MiXCR, applied by TCRdb to the 5' RACE reads, yields one record per CDR3 protein. The table records tens of thousands of distinct CDR3 sequences, 11% to 15% of them present only once. CDR1 SQVTM and CDR2 ANQGSEA come from the germline V gene. The CDR3 is made up of 14 amino acids. The ends lost 0 bases at V and 7 bases at J; junction bases unmatched: 7. The chain carries TRBV29-1 and TRBJ1-1, with 8 bases identical to TRBD1. Sequenced input: whole blood. The clonotype comes from an adult who was a healthcare worker with PCR-confirmed SARS-CoV-2 infection or an uninfected control (not recorded which). This CDR3 is CSVEDGQGAGEAFF. The CDR3 bases are TGCAGCGTTGAAGATGGGCAGGGGGCCGGTGAAGCTTTCTTT.